The table lists the clone carrying this T cell receptor beta chain with a few counts. Its antigen remains unidentified. Germline V lookup: CDR1 KGHSH, CDR2 LQKENI. The length of the CDR3 is 16 residues. Trimming stripped 3 bases from V and 0 bases from J, with 14 bases between. Investigators reverse transcribed all isolated RNA, so they sequenced expressed TCRB transcripts. Only in-frame clones appear in the TCRdb table, and some are missing; sequencing was by immunoSEQ multiplex PCR. The sample holds over 350,000 clones, about 14% seen once. This sample stems from a study of beta chain features in type 1 diabetes. General study findings and limits: Any HLA type influence on TCRB rearrangement was left unresolved here.

What was sequenced was naive CD4+ T cells from blood. This receptor was obtained from a woman under 30 in good health. The chain couples TRBV18 to TRBJ1-2; unclear D gene. The CDR3 nucleotides are TGTGCCAGCTCACCTGAAGGAGTTGGCACTAACTATGGCTACACCTTC. Translating gives CASSPEGVGTNYGYTF. Full variable domain (outside the CDR3, taken from reference TRBV18 and TRBJ1-2): NAGVMQNPRHLVRRRGQEARLRCSPMKGHSHVYWYRQLPEEGLKFMVYLQKENIIDESGMPKERFSAEFPKEGPSILRIQQVVRGDSAAYFCASSPEGVGTNYGYTFGSGTRLTVV.